A single sample is the source of the 6 T cell receptor beta chains below, sequenced in a study of CD8 T cells in ankylosing spondylitis. Study-wide results and caveats: About 8 highly homologous variants made up a TCR beta motif, and this motif appeared characteristic of ankylosing spondylitis blood.

TCRdb itself ran the 5' RACE reads through MiXCR, one entry per CDR3 protein. The profile shows under 550,000 distinct CDR3 sequences, roughly 25% of them singletons. These receptors are not linked to any known antigen. Sequences were obtained from blood, either unsorted or a sorted T cell fraction (not recorded which). The source of these receptors is a male donor with ankylosing spondylitis.

This clonotype showed up just a few times. This chain uses TRBV7-2 with TRBJ2-7, with 7 bases lining up with TRBD2. The CDR3 spans 15 residues. Looked up from germline, CDR1 is SGHTA and CDR2 is FQGNSA. After removal of 3 bases from V and 0 bases from J, the junction contained 5 bases not matched to a gene. CDR3 DNA sequence: TGTGCCAGCAGCTTTAGGCTAGCGGCCTCCTACGAGCAGTACTTC. This gives the protein CASSFRLAASYEQYF.

This clonotype was counted only a few times. The CDR3 loop reads CASSPQTSGQETQYF. Here the CDR3 DNA reads TGTGCCAGCAGCCCCCAGACTAGCGGTCAAGAGACCCAGTACTTC. The chain has TRBV12-3 or TRBV12-4 and TRBJ2-5, with 9 nucleotides matching TRBD2. The length of the CDR3 is 15 residues. V lost 6 bases to trimming and J lost 2 bases; unmatched junction nucleotides: 7.

The V and J genes are TRBV18 and TRBJ1-4; the D is unclear. Germline V lookup: CDR1 KGHSH, CDR2 LQKENI. The CDR3 totals 16 residues. Between the trimmed V and J ends, which lost 2 bases and 2 bases, there was a span of 12 bases. CDR3 coding DNA: TGTGCCAGCTCACCAGGCTTGGGTTTCACTAATGAAAAACTGTTTTTT. Translation gives CASSPGLGFTNEKLFF.

The chain employs TRBV20-1 and TRBJ1-2; 11 positions agree with TRBD1. The CDR3 contains 16 residues. CDR1 and CDR2 from the germline V gene are DFQATT and SNEGSKA (reference sequence). V lost 3 bases, J lost 5 bases, and 11 bases stayed unmatched. CDR3 sequence: CSASAGQGVSWYGYTF. CDR3 DNA sequence: TGCAGTGCTAGCGCGGGACAGGGGGTGTCTTGGTATGGCTACACCTTC.

This clonotype was seen repeatedly, ten times or more. The V gene is TRBV3-1, the J gene TRBJ1-5; 7 positions agree with TRBD1. This CDR3 has 15 residues. V lost 3 bases and J lost 5; bases outside the gene matches: 7. Germline V gene data show CDR1 as LGHDT and CDR2 as YNNKEL (reference sequence). CDR3 protein: CASSQSRQGHQPQHF. For the CDR3, the DNA is TGTGCCAGCAGCCAGTCGAGACAGGGACATCAGCCCCAGCATTTT.

This clonotype occurred a few times. The chain recombines TRBV20-1 with TRBJ2-2; 14 bases map to TRBD2. V lost 3 bases and J lost 5; bases outside the gene matches: 5. The CDR3 totals 16 residues. Germline V gene data show CDR1 as DFQATT and CDR2 as SNEGSKA (reference sequence). CDR3 in amino acids: CSARTSGRAVTGELFF. DNA of the CDR3: TGCAGTGCTAGGACTAGCGGGAGGGCCGTTACCGGGGAGCTGTTTTTT.